Included here is one TCR beta chain sequence, with context. Its antigen is unknown. The data are from a study of cytomegalovirus exposure and HLA in healthy donors. Findings and caveats of the study: In most subjects, TCR beta sequences reportedly gave accurate predictions of HLA-A and HLA-B alleles.

The PCR ran on 60 Vbeta and 13 Jbeta primers. TCRdb's table, derived via immunoSEQ multiplex PCR, lists solely in-frame clones and lacks some. The data show about 150,000 clones, with over 60% seen just once and roughly 4% held by the top ten. V gave up 1 base and J gave up 7 bases; unmatched junction bases: 2. The CDR3 contains 14 residues. Germline CDR1 is SGHAT and CDR2 is FQNNGV. The rearrangement uses TRBV11-2 and TRBJ1-1, with 11 bases that match TRBD1. The receptor was derived from a woman in her thirties or forties in good health and CMV-seronegative. Sequencing was done on a sample of PBMCs. The CDR3 nucleotides are TGTGCCAGCAGCTTAGGGACAGGGGGCAATGAAGCTTTCTTT. It codes for CASSLGTGGNEAFF.